This T cell receptor beta chain was retrieved from a study of blood T cell repertoires in COVID-19. Overall study context: Samples of COVID-19 (acute and convalescent) were obtained from the United States, Italy and Spain.

As handled by the study authors: Amplification of reference gene primers provided the estimated nucleated cell counts. TCRdb's copy holds only in-frame clones and misses some; the assay was immunoSEQ multiplex PCR. The V and J calls and clone size are taken from that table; D and trimming were inferred from the DNA. The sample holds about 23,000 clones, approximately 86% seen once. Per the germline V gene, CDR1 is MDHEN and CDR2 is SYDVKM. This CDR3 has 14 residues. V lost 4 bases to trimming and J lost 3 bases, with 9 bases between them. The receptor was derived from a human donor with acute or convalescent COVID-19. The donor label of this sample is uncertain. The chain carries TRBV28 and TRBJ2-2, with D perhaps TRBD1 (6 bases). The specimen sequenced was peripheral blood. The CDR3 region is CASSSQGDTGELFF. CDR3 sequence (DNA): TGTGCCAGCAGTTCACAGGGTGACACCGGGGAGCTGTTTTTT.